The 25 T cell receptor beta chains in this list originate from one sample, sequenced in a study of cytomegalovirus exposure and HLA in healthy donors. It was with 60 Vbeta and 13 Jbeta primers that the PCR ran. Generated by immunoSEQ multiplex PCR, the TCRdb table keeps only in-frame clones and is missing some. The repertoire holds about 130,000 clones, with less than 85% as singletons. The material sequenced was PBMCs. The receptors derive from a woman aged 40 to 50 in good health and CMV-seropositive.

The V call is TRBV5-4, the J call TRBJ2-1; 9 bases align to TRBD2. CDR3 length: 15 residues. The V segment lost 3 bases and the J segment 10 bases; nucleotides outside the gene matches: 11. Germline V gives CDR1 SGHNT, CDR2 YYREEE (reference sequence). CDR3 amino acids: CASSSRVAGAGEQFF. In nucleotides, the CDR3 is TGTGCCAGCAGCTCCCGGGTAGCGGGAGCGGGGGAGCAGTTCTTC.

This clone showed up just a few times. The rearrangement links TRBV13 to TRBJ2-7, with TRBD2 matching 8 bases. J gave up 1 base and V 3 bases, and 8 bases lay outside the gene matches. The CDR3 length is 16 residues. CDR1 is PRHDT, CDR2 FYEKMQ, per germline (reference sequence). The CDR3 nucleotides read TGTGCCAGCAGCTTGGGCCCGGGACTAGGATCCTACGAGCAGTACTTC. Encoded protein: CASSLGPGLGSYEQYF.

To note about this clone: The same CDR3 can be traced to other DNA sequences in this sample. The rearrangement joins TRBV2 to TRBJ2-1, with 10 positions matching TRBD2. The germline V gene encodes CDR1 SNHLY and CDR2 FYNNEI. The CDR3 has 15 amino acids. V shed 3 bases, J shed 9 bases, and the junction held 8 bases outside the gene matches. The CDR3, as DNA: TGTGCCAGCAGTGAGTTAGGACTAGCGGCCGGTGAGCAGTTCTTC. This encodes CASSELGLAAGEQFF.

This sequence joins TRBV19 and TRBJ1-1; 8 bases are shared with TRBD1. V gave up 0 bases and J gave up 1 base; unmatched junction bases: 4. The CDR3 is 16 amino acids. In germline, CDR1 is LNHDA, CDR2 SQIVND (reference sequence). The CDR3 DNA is TGTGCCAGTAGTATAGAGTCAGGACAGGGGAACACTGAAGCTTTCTTT. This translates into CASSIESGQGNTEAFF.

CDR3 bases: TGTGCCAGCAGCGTATTTGAGGGAAACACAATGTATGAGCAGTTCTTC. Its translation: CASSVFEGNTMYEQFF. The rearrangement uses TRBV9 and TRBJ2-1; maybe TRBD2 (5 bases). CDR1 and CDR2 (germline): SGDLS, YYNGEE. Trimming took 1 base from V and 8 from J, leaving 19 bases between them. The CDR3 is 16 amino acids. Combining the CDR3 with reference TRBV9 and TRBJ2-1 gives the whole variable domain DSGVTQTPKHLITATGQRVTLRCSPRSGDLSVYWYQQSLDQGLQFLIQYYNGEERAKGNILERFSAQQFPDLHSELNLSSLELGDSALYFCASSVFEGNTMYEQFFGPGTRLTVL.

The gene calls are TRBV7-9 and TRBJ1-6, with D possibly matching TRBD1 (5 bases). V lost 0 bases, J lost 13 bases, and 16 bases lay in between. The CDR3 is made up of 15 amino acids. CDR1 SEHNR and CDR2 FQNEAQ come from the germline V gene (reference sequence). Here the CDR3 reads CASSLAHSGIHPLHF. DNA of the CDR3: TGTGCCAGCAGCTTAGCTCACTCAGGGATTCACCCCCTCCACTTT.

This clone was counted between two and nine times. In DNA form, the CDR3 reads TGTGCCTGGAAGGGAGAGTCTTATTCACCCCTCCACTTT. This encodes CAWKGESYSPLHF. The chain joins TRBV30 to TRBJ1-6, with D uncertain. Germline lookup yields CDR1 GTSNPN and CDR2 SVGIG (reference sequence). The CDR3 contains 13 residues. Trimming removed 4 bases from V and 8 bases from J, with 12 bases in between.

The CDR3 DNA reads as TGTGCCAGCAGCGTAGCCGCTGGGGCAATTAATGAAAAACTGTTTTTT. It translates to CASSVAAGAINEKLFF. V is TRBV9 and J is TRBJ1-4, with D possibly matching TRBD1 (5 bases). The CDR3 totals 16 residues. CDR1 and CDR2 from the germline V gene are SGDLS and YYNGEE. Deletions cut 0 bases from V and 4 bases from J, with 13 bases between.

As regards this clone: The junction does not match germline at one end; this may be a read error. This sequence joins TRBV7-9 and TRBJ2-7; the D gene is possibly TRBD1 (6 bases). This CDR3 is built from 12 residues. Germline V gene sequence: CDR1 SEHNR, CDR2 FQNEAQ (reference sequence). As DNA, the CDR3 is TGTTCCAGCAGCGTACAGGGTTACGAGCAGTACTTC. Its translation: CSSSVQGYEQYF.

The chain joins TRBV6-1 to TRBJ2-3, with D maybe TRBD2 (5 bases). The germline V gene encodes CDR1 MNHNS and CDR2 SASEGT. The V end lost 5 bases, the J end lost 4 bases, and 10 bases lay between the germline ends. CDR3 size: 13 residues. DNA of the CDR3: TGTGCCAGCAGTACGCTAGCCGCAGATACGCAGTATTTT. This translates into CASSTLAADTQYF.

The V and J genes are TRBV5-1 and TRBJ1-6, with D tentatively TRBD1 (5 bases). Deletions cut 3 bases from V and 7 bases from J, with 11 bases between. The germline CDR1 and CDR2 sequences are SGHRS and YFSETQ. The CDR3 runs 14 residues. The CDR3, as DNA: TGCGCCAGCAGCTACAACGGGGGAAATTCACCCCTCCACTTT. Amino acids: CASSYNGGNSPLHF.

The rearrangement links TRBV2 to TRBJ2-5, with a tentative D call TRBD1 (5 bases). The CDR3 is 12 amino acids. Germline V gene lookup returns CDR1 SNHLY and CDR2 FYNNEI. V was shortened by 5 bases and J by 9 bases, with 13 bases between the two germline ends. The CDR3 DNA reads TGTGCCAGCAGTCCCGACAGCGTCCCCCAGTACTTC. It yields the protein CASSPDSVPQYF.

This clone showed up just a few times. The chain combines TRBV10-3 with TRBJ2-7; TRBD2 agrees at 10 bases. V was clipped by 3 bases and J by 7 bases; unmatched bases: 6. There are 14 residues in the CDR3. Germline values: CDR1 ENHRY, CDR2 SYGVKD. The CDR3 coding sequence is TGTGCCATCAGTGAATCAAAGCGGGAGGGGGAGCAGTACTTC. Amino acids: CAISESKREGEQYF.

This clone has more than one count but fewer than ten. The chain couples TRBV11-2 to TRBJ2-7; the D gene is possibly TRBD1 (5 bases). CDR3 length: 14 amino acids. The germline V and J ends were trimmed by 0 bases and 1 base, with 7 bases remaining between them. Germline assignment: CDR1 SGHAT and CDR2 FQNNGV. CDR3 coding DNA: TGTGCCAGCAGCTTAGAGGGGCCTTCCTACGAGCAGTACTTC. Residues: CASSLEGPSYEQYF.

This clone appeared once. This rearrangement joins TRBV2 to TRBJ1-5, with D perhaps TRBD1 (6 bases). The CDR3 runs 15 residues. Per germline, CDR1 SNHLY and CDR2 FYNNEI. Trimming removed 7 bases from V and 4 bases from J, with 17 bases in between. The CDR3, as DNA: TGTGCCAGCACATCGAGGGGGGGTTTAAATCAGCCCCAGCATTTT. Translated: CASTSRGGLNQPQHF. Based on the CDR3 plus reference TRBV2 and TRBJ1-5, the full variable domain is EPEVTQTPSHQVTQMGQEVILRCVPISNHLYFYWYRQILGQKVEFLVSFYNNEISEKSEIFDDQFSVERPDGSNFTLKIRSTKLEDSAMYFCASTSRGGLNQPQHFGDGTRLSIL.

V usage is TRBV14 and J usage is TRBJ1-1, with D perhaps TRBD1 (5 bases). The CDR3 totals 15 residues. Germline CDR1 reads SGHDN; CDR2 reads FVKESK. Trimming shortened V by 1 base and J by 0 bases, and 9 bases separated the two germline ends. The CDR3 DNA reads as TGTGCCAGCAGCCAAGCTTGGGGGGTGAACACTGAAGCTTTCTTT. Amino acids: CASSQAWGVNTEAFF. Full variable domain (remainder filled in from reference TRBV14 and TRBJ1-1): EAGVTQFPSHSVIEKGQTVTLRCDPISGHDNLYWYRRVMGKEIKFLLHFVKESKQDESGMPNNRFLAERTGGTYSTLKVQPAELEDSGVYFCASSQAWGVNTEAFFGQGTRLTVV.

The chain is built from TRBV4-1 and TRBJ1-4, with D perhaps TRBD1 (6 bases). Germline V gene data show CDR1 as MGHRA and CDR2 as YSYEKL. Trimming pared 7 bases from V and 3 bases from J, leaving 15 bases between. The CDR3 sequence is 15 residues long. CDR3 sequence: CASTPRGLANEKLFF. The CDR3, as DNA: TGCGCCAGCACCCCCAGGGGATTGGCTAATGAAAAACTGTTTTTT.

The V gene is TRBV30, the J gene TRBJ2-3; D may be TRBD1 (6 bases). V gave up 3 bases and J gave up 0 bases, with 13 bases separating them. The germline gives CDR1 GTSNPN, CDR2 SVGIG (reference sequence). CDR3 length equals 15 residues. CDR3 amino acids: CAWSISGASTDTQYF. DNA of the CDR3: TGTGCCTGGAGCATTTCAGGGGCAAGCACAGATACGCAGTATTTT.

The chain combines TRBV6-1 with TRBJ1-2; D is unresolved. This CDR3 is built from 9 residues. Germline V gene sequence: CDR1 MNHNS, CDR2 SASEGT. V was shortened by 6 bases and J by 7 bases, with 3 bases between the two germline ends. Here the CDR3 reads CASSGGYTF. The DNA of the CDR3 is TGTGCCAGCAGCGGTGGCTACACCTTC.

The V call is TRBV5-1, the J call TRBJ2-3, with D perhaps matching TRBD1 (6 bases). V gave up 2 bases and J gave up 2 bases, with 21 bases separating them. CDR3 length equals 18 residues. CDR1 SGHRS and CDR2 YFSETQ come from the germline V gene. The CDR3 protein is CASSLSKTTGQITDTQYF. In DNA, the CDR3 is TGCGCCAGCAGCTTATCTAAAACGACAGGTCAGATCACAGATACGCAGTATTTT.

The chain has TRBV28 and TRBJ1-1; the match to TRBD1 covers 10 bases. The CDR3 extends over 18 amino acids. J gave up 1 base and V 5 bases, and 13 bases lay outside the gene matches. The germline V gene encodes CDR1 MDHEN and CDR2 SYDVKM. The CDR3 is CASSTPGQGLRRNTEAFF. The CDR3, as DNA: TGTGCCAGCAGTACTCCGGGACAGGGGCTACGGAGGAACACTGAAGCTTTCTTT.

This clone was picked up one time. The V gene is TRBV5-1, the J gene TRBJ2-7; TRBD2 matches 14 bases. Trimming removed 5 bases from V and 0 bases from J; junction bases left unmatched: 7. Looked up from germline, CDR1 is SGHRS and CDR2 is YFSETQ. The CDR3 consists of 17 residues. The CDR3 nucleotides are TGCGCCAGCAGTTCGTGGGGACTAGCGGGGGCCTCCTACGAGCAGTACTTC. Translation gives CASSSWGLAGASYEQYF.

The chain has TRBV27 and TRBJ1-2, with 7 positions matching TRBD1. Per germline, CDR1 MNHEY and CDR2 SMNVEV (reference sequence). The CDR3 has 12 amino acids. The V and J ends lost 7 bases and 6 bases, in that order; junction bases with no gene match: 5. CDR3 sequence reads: CASKTGWDGYTF. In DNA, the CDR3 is TGTGCCAGCAAGACAGGGTGGGATGGCTACACCTTC.

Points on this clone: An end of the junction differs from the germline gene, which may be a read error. This CDR3 reads CACSQAEGLQYEQYF. The DNA for the CDR3 is TGTGCCTGCAGCCAAGCGGAGGGGCTTCAATACGAGCAGTACTTC. The chain has TRBV4-2 and TRBJ2-7, with TRBD2 as a possible D gene (6 bases). The CDR3 totals 15 residues. CDR1 is LGHNA, CDR2 YNFKEQ, per germline.

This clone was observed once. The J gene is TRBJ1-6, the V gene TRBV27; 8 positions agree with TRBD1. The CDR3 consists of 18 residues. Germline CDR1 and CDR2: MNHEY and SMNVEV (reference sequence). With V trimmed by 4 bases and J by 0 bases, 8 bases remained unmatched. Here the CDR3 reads CASSSPDRVGSYNSPLHF. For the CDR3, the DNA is TGTGCCAGCAGTTCCCCGGACAGGGTGGGCTCCTATAATTCACCCCTCCACTTT.